The entry below gives a single T cell receptor beta chain sequence along with its context. What antigen it recognizes has not been identified. No base quality values were provided; no much bigger clone lies one nucleotide off. This sample was included in a study of spatial heterogeneity in lung cancer (dated by TCRdb to the late 2010s). Background for the entire study: Samples were obtained from approximately 77 patients with early-stage, untreated non-small cell lung cancer from the lung TRACERx cohort. Follow-up PBMC samples were sequenced whenever available, with the median time to follow-up being around two years after resection. Beta-chain transcripts were consistently detected in greater numbers than alpha-chain transcripts, which likely reflected higher beta-chain transcript abundance. In the raw uncorrected reads, each unique combination of TCR and UMI appeared on average more than ten times. TCR alpha and beta repertoires were quantitatively compared across multiple tumor regions, matched nontumor lung and blood in non-small cell lung cancer. Nonsynonymous mutation counts, determined by whole-exome sequencing of tumor tissue, were related to TCR repertoire features. Both alpha and beta chains were TCR-sequenced in samples taken at surgery, namely 220 tumor regions, fewer than 80 matched nontumor lung samples and some 53 PBMC samples. What the work shows at the level of the full study, not this receptor alone: Comparisons of baseline and follow-up blood repertoires included only 14 patients. Additional single-cell paired TCR alpha and beta sequencing was considered necessary to confirm, at a functional level, the hypothesis that regional TCRs recognize regional mutations. Ubiquitous expanded tumor TCRs were detected in blood more often at tumor resection than at routine follow-up.

The sample's time point label, decoded: blood at routine non-recurrence follow-up after resection. For TCR sequencing, whole RNA was extracted from tumor and nontumor lung tissue, or from cryopreserved PBMC samples, and no cell sorting was done. Only patients with enough RNA available from two or more tumor regions were chosen for TCR sequencing. Library construction relied on 5' RACE. Sequencing was carried out with a NextSeq 500. The TCR library protocol attached a unique molecular identifier to each TCR cDNA molecule to allow correction of PCR and sequencing errors. In the source study's methods: TCR identification, UMI-based error correction and CDR3 extraction were performed with Decombinator tools. Expanded TCRs were defined as those above a frequency of 2 per 1,000, corresponding to the top 1% of the tumor frequency distribution. Each repertoire was subsampled 100 times to 5,000 TCRs, after which Renyi diversity was computed with the R vegan package. CDR3 similarity networks were built from amino acid triplet string-kernel similarity, with CDR3s being connected when pairwise similarity was above 0.82. The public reads were reanalyzed by TCRdb: fastp trimming at Q25, MiXCR alignment, in-frame beta chains only. Each CDR3 protein appears once, grouped with its most common genes and DNA. These V and J calls originate from TCRdb's pipeline instead of the authors' own analysis. Present in this sample are tens of thousands of distinct CDR3 sequences, 9% to 10% of which were seen just once. The ten largest make up roughly a fifth of the sample.

V and J lose 5 bases and 0 bases, and a span of 7 bases separates them. From its cysteine to its phenylalanine, the CDR3 spans 14 amino acids. The only DNA kept is the CDR3, 42 bases in frame from the first base. Via the germline V gene (reference sequence), CDR1 is LGHDT and CDR2 YNNKEL. The origin of this receptor is a male donor with early-stage non-small cell lung cancer. The specimen comprised PBMCs, sampled at follow-up. The sequence joins TRBV3-1 to TRBJ2-2; the D gene is not confidently resolved. The nucleotide sequence is given as TGTGCCAGCAGCGTTGGGGCGAACACCGGGGAGCTGTTTTTT. It specifies CASSVGANTGELFF. The variable domain in full, with residues beyond the CDR3 obtained from the reference TRBV3-1 and TRBJ2-2 genes, is DTAVSQTPKYLVTQMGNDKSIKCEQNLGHDTMYWYKQDSKKFLKIMFSYNNKELIINETVPNRFSPKSPDKAHLNLHINSLELGDSAVYFCASSVGANTGELFFGEGSRLTVL.